Below are 24 T cell receptor beta chains sequenced from a single sample in a study of radiation and T cells in renal cell carcinoma. Noted time point: baseline pretreatment blood. Treatment specified: 15 Gy SBRT to primary tumor, nephrectomy 4 weeks later. Clones were read by immunoSEQ multiplex PCR, and TCRdb kept only the in-frame ones, dropping some. Here the sample spans 130,000 to 150,000 clones, more than 70% being singletons. Sequenced material: blood, taken from a patient whose treatment included radiotherapy and nephrectomy. Receptors were obtained from a woman in her forties or fifties with renal cell carcinoma.

This clone was seen more than once but under ten times. V and J are TRBV25-1 and TRBJ2-7; 9 bases agree with TRBD1. J was trimmed by 5 bases and V by 5 bases; bases with no gene match: 7. The CDR3 is 14 amino acids. Germline CDR1 and CDR2: MGHDK and SYGVNS. CDR3 residues: CASSPGQGFDEQYF. The DNA for the CDR3 is TGTGCCAGCAGTCCGGGACAGGGTTTTGACGAGCAGTACTTC.

DNA of the CDR3: TGCAGCGCAACGACAGGGATGAGCTACGAGCAGTACTTC. Amino acids: CSATTGMSYEQYF. The chain has TRBV29-1 and TRBJ2-7, with 7 bases lining up with TRBD1. Trimming at V came to 7 bases and at J to 3 bases, leaving 9 bases not matched to a gene. The CDR3 runs 13 residues. Germline lookup yields CDR1 SQVTM and CDR2 ANQGSEA.

This clone was seen a single time. The V and J genes are TRBV2 and TRBJ1-2, with 7 bases that match TRBD1. The CDR3 is made up of 13 amino acids. Trimming took 6 bases from V and 2 from J; bases not matched to a gene: 3. Germline CDR1 SNHLY, CDR2 FYNNEI. CDR3 bases: TGTGCCAGCAGACGACAGGGAAACTATGGCTACACCTTC. It codes for CASRRQGNYGYTF.

J is TRBJ1-4 and V is TRBV5-4; TRBD1 agrees at 8 bases. The CDR3 sequence is 16 residues long. Germline lookup yields CDR1 SGHNT and CDR2 YYREEE (reference sequence). Trimming cost V 3 bases and J 5 bases; bases outside gene matches: 9. The CDR3 region is CASSSRSRDRNEKLFF. CDR3 nucleotides: TGTGCCAGCAGCTCACGAAGCCGGGACAGGAATGAAAAACTGTTTTTT. Full variable domain (remainder filled in from reference TRBV5-4 and TRBJ1-4): ETGVTQSPTHLIKTRGQQVTLRCSSQSGHNTVSWYQQALGQGPQFIFQYYREEENGRGNFPPRFSGLQFPNYSSELNVNALELDDSALYLCASSSRSRDRNEKLFFGSGTQLSVL.

The chain is built from TRBV9 and TRBJ2-7; a possible D gene is TRBD2 (5 bases). Germline V lookup: CDR1 SGDLS, CDR2 YYNGEE. The V gene lost 3 bases and the J gene lost 8 bases, with 15 bases spanning the gap. The CDR3 runs to 13 residues. The CDR3 bases are TGTGCCAGCAGCGCCCCGGGGATTAGCAAGCAGTACTTC. It is translated as CASSAPGISKQYF.

This chain uses TRBV6-5 with TRBJ2-1; D perhaps matches TRBD2 (5 bases). The CDR3 is 13 residues long. V lost 0 bases and J lost 9, with 9 bases in between. Germline CDR1 is MNHEY and CDR2 is SVGAGI. CDR3 nucleotide sequence: TGTGCCAGCAGTTACTCGAACGGAGGTGAGCAGTTCTTC. The encoded protein is CASSYSNGGEQFF.

The rearrangement uses TRBV6-5 and TRBJ2-2; tentatively, D is TRBD1 (6 bases). Germline CDR1 and CDR2: MNHEY and SVGAGI. V gave up 10 bases and J gave up 5 bases, with 20 bases separating them. This CDR3 has 15 amino acids. The CDR3 loop reads CATHPVGGGTGELFF. As DNA, the CDR3 is TGTGCCACCCACCCCGTAGGGGGTGGGACCGGGGAGCTGTTTTTT.

V and J are TRBV6-6 and TRBJ2-5; D unresolved. Looked up from germline, CDR1 is MNHNY and CDR2 is SVGAGI (reference sequence). This CDR3 is 13 amino acids long. V lost 9 bases and J lost 0, with 11 bases in between. CDR3 nucleotide sequence: TGTGCCAGTGGCTCGAAGTACCAAGAGACCCAGTACTTC. Translation gives CASGSKYQETQYF.

This clone has a single count. The chain uses TRBV6-6 and TRBJ1-2, with D maybe TRBD1 (6 bases). V lost 8 bases to trimming and J lost 8 bases, with 21 bases between them. The CDR3 runs to 14 residues. Germline CDR1 MNHNY, CDR2 SVGAGI (reference sequence). The CDR3 sequence is CASVGTLDSGGYTF. The DNA of the CDR3 is TGTGCCAGCGTAGGGACACTCGATTCAGGGGGCTACACCTTC.

The chain carries TRBV4-1 and TRBJ2-1; 7 bases fit TRBD2. Germline CDR1 MGHRA, CDR2 YSYEKL. The CDR3 covers 16 residues. V lost 1 base to trimming and J lost 1 base; unmatched junction nucleotides: 4. The CDR3, as DNA: TGCGCCAGCAGCCAAGTTGGCGGGGGTTCCTACAATGAGCAGTTCTTC. Residues: CASSQVGGGSYNEQFF.

The genes are TRBV7-9 and TRBJ2-1; 11 positions match TRBD1. This CDR3 has 14 residues. Germline CDR1 reads SEHNR; CDR2 reads FQNEAQ (reference sequence). Losses at the gene ends were 8 bases for V and 7 bases for J; bases not matched to a gene: 7. DNA of the CDR3: TGTGCCAGCTCCGGGACAGGGGGGAGGAATGAGCAGTTCTTC. It is translated as CASSGTGGRNEQFF.

V and J are TRBV7-8 and TRBJ1-1; 9 nucleotides line up with TRBD1. V shed 1 base and J 4 bases; nucleotides not matched to a gene: 4. The CDR3 covers 15 residues. Germline loops: CDR1 SGHVS, CDR2 FQNEAQ. In DNA form, the CDR3 reads TGTGCCAGCAGCTTAGTGCCGGGACAGGGCACTGAAGCTTTCTTT. Amino acid sequence: CASSLVPGQGTEAFF.

As regards this clone: Other DNA sequences in the sample encode the same CDR3. The genes are TRBV2 and TRBJ1-5, with 7 bases identical to TRBD1. The trim removed 6 bases at V and 6 bases at J, leaving 5 bases unmatched. This CDR3 has 13 amino acids. CDR1 is SNHLY and CDR2 is FYNNEI in the germline V gene. CDR3 coding DNA: TGTGCCAGCAGGCTCGACAGGGTTCAGCCCCAGCATTTT. Residues: CASRLDRVQPQHF. The full variable domain, completed using reference TRBV2 and TRBJ1-5, is EPEVTQTPSHQVTQMGQEVILRCVPISNHLYFYWYRQILGQKVEFLVSFYNNEISEKSEIFDDQFSVERPDGSNFTLKIRSTKLEDSAMYFCASRLDRVQPQHFGDGTRLSIL.

This clone was seen more than once but under ten times. Other nucleotide sequences from this sample produce the same CDR3. The J gene is TRBJ2-5, the V gene TRBV5-4; D is perhaps TRBD2 (6 bases). V lost 0 bases, J lost 1 base, and 7 bases lay in between. Germline V gene sequence: CDR1 SGHNT, CDR2 YYREEE (reference sequence). This CDR3 region has 14 residues. This CDR3 is CASSLAGVQETQYF. The CDR3 region has the DNA TGTGCCAGCAGCTTGGCGGGGGTCCAAGAGACCCAGTACTTC.

Comment on this clone: One end of the junction is discordant with germline, which a read error may explain. Distinct nucleotide sequences in the sample also encode this CDR3. J is TRBJ2-1 and V is TRBV7-2; 12 nucleotides match TRBD2. Germline-derived CDR1 and CDR2 are SGHTA and FQGNSA. This CDR3 region has 15 residues. The CDR3: CASSLAGGPYNEQFF. The DNA for the CDR3 is TGTGCCAGCAGCCTAGCGGGGGGGCCCTACAATGAGCAGTTCTTC.

This sequence joins TRBV6-1 and TRBJ2-1, with 10 bases identical to TRBD2. Trimming cost V 5 bases and J 4 bases; bases outside gene matches: 2. The CDR3 runs to 14 residues. From germline, CDR1 is MNHNS and CDR2 SASEGT. CDR3 in amino acids: CASSPGLAYNEQFF. The CDR3 nucleotides are TGTGCCAGCAGTCCGGGACTAGCGTACAATGAGCAGTTCTTC.

The rearrangement joins TRBV7-6 to TRBJ2-1; TRBD2 matches 10 bases. J was trimmed by 2 bases and V by 6 bases; bases with no gene match: 4. Germline V gives CDR1 SGHVS, CDR2 FNYEAQ. CDR3 length: 15 residues. The CDR3 loop is CASSRTSGAYNEQFF. The CDR3 nucleotides are TGTGCCAGCAGTCGAACTAGCGGGGCCTACAATGAGCAGTTCTTC.

The chain links TRBV11-3 to TRBJ2-1; 9 nucleotides agree with TRBD1. This CDR3 comprises 17 residues. Trimming removed 4 bases from V and 5 bases from J; junction bases left unmatched: 12. Germline loops: CDR1 SGHNT, CDR2 YENEEA. The CDR3 bases are TGTGCCAGCAGCTCGCACGTATGGGACAGGGCAAACAATGAGCAGTTCTTC. This translates into CASSSHVWDRANNEQFF.

This clone appeared once. V usage is TRBV28 and J usage is TRBJ2-1; D perhaps matches TRBD1 (5 bases). Germline V CDR1 and CDR2: MDHEN, SYDVKM. CDR3 length: 13 amino acids. Trimming stripped 3 bases from V and 10 bases from J, with 13 bases between. The CDR3 region has the DNA TGTGCCAGCAGTTTGGGGCTCCCCCCCGAGCAGTTCTTC. Residues: CASSLGLPPEQFF.

The chain joins TRBV7-8 to TRBJ1-1; D is unresolved. Germline V CDR1 and CDR2: SGHVS, FQNEAQ. The CDR3 consists of 14 residues. With 1 base removed from V and 6 bases from J, the gap between germline ends came to 12 bases. For the CDR3, the DNA is TGTGCCAGCAGCTTAGGTGGCCTAAAGGCTGAAGCTTTCTTT. Protein product: CASSLGGLKAEAFF.

CDR3: CASSPLGGRTEAFF. CDR3 coding DNA: TGTGCCAGCAGTCCCTTGGGGGGGCGGACTGAAGCTTTCTTT. This chain joins TRBV5-6 and TRBJ1-1; TRBD1 might be the D (6 bases). The CDR3 is 14 residues long. Germline-derived CDR1 and CDR2 are SGHDT and YYEEEE. With 5 bases removed from V and 5 bases from J, the gap between germline ends came to 16 bases.

The V call is TRBV19, the J call TRBJ1-5; TRBD1 agrees at 7 bases. The ends lost 6 bases at V and 2 bases at J; junction bases unmatched: 7. This CDR3 comprises 15 residues. Germline CDR1 and CDR2: LNHDA and SQIVND (reference sequence). This chain's CDR3 is CASSPNDRGNQPQHF. The DNA of the CDR3 is TGTGCCAGTAGCCCCAATGACAGGGGCAATCAGCCCCAGCATTTT.

J is TRBJ2-2 and V is TRBV6-5; D is possibly TRBD2 (5 bases). Between the trimmed V and J ends, which lost 6 bases and 6 bases, there was a span of 14 bases. The CDR3 consists of 14 residues. CDR1 MNHEY and CDR2 SVGAGI come from the germline V gene. The CDR3 bases are TGTGCCAGCAGGCCTTTCAAGGAGGCCGGGGAGCTGTTTTTT. Residues: CASRPFKEAGELFF.

This clone has more than one count but fewer than ten. V is TRBV6-1 and J is TRBJ2-2; D is uncertain. Germline V gene lookup returns CDR1 MNHNS and CDR2 SASEGT. The CDR3 sequence is 16 residues long. Trimming stripped 2 bases from V and 1 base from J, with 11 bases between. The CDR3 coding sequence is TGTGCCAGCAGTGAATCTAGAGGACGGAACACCGGGGAGCTGTTTTTT. Protein sequence: CASSESRGRNTGELFF.